Reported below is one TCR beta chain. What it binds is not known. The record originates from a study of cytomegalovirus exposure and HLA in healthy donors. Study-level background: Tens of millions of unique TCRs from HLA-typed donors were held in an early release of data.

PCR used 60 Vbeta primers and 13 Jbeta primers. Profiling relied on immunoSEQ multiplex PCR, and the TCRdb table lists in-frame clones only, not all of them. The data contain approximately 89,000 clones, under 80% of them seen just once; the ten biggest clones take up 1.2% to 1.5%. Study results and limitations: More clonal expansion characterized HLA-associated TCR beta chains than equally common others in a later analysis. The study labeled about 160 TCR beta chains cytomegalovirus-associated. Using a false discovery rate of 0.05, a later analysis showed that 16,951 TCR beta sequences were associated with HLA alleles.

With 0 bases clipped from V and 5 bases from J, the junction kept 14 bases outside the gene matches. The CDR3 runs to 20 residues. CDR1 and CDR2 from the germline V gene are LGHNT and FRNRAP. Input material: PBMCs. The chain employs TRBV12-5 and TRBJ2-2, with 11 bases lining up with TRBD1. The source is a male donor in good health and CMV-seronegative. The CDR3 sequence is CASGLVIPEGQGVLTGELFF. The DNA for the CDR3 is TGTGCTAGTGGTTTGGTGATTCCAGAGGGACAGGGGGTATTGACCGGGGAGCTGTTTTTT.